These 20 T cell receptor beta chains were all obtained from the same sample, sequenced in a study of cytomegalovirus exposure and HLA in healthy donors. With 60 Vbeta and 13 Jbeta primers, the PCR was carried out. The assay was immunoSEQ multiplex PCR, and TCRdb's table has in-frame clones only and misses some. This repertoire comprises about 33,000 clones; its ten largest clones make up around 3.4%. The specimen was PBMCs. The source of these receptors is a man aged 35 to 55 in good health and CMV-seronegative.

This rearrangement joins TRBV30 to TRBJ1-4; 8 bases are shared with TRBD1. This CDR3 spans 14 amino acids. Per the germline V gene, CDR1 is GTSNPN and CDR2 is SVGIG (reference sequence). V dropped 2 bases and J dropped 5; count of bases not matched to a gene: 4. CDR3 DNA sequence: TGTGCCTGGAGTCGGACAGGGATCAATGAAAAACTGTTTTTT. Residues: CAWSRTGINEKLFF. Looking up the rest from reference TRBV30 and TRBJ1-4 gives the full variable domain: SQTIHQWPATLVQPVGSPLSLECTVEGTSNPNLYWYRQAAGRGLQLLFYSVGIGQISSEVPQNLSASRPQDRQFILSSKKLLLSDSGFYLCAWSRTGINEKLFFGSGTQLSVL.

The CDR3 region is CASSLEGGTEAFF. The CDR3 region has the DNA TGTGCCAGCAGCTTAGAGGGGGGAACTGAAGCTTTCTTT. The chain joins TRBV11-2 to TRBJ1-1, with a possible D match to TRBD1 (5 bases). CDR3 size: 13 residues. V was shortened by 0 bases and J by 5 bases, with 7 bases between the two germline ends. Germline CDR1 and CDR2: SGHAT and FQNNGV.

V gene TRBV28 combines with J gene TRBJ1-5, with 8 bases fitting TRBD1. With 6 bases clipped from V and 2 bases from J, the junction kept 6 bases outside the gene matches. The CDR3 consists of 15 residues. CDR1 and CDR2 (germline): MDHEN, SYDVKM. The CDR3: CASRLQGVGNQPQHF. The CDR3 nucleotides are TGTGCCAGCAGGCTACAGGGGGTTGGCAATCAGCCCCAGCATTTT. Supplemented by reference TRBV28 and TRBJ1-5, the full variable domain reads DVKVTQSSRYLVKRTGEKVFLECVQDMDHENMFWYRQDPGLGLRLIYFSYDVKMKEKGDIPEGYSVSREKKERFSLILESASTNQTSMYLCASRLQGVGNQPQHFGDGTRLSIL.

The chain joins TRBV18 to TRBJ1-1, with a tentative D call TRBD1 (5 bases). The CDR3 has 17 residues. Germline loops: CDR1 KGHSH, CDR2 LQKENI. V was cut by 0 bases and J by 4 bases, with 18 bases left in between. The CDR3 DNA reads TGTGCCAGCTCACCACCGTATTTTGCAGGGTATTTCACTGAAGCTTTCTTT. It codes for CASSPPYFAGYFTEAFF.

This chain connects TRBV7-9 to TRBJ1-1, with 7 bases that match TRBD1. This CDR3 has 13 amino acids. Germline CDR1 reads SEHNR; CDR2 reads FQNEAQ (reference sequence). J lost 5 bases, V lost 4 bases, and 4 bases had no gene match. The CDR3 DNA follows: TGTGCCAGCAGCTCGTCAGGGGGGACTGAAGCTTTCTTT. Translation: CASSSSGGTEAFF.

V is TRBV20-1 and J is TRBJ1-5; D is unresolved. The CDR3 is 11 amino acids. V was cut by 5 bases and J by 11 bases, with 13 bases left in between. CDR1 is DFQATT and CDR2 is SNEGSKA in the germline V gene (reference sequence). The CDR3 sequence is CSAPQALAQHF. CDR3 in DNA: TGCAGTGCTCCCCAGGCGTTGGCCCAGCATTTT.

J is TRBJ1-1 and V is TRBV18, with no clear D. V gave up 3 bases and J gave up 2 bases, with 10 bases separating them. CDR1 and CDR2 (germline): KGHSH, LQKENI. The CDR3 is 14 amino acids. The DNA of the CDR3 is TGTGCCAGCTCACCGGTCGCGGGAAACACTGAAGCTTTCTTT. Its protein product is CASSPVAGNTEAFF.

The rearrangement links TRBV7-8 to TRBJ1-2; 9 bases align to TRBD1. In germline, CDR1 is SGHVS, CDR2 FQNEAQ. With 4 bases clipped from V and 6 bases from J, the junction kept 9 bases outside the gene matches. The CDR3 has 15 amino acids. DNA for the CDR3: TGTGCCAGCAGCTATCACAGGGGGCTAAGGGATGGCTACACCTTC. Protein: CASSYHRGLRDGYTF.

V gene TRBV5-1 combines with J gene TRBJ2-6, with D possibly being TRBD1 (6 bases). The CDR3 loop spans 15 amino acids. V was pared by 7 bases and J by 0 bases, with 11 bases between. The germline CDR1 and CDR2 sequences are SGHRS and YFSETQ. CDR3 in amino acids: CASGQTGSGANVLTF. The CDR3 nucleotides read TGCGCCAGCGGCCAGACAGGCTCTGGGGCCAACGTCCTGACTTTC.

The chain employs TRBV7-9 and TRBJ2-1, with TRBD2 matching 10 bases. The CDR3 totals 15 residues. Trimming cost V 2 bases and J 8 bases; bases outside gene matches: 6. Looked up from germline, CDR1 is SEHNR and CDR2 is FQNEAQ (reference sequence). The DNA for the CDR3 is TGTGCCAGCAGCTTACTAGCGGGAGTATATCATGAGCAGTTCTTC. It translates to CASSLLAGVYHEQFF.

The CDR3 loop reads CASSQPGTQIVTQYF. CDR3 bases: TGTGCCAGTAGCCAACCCGGGACTCAGATAGTGACCCAGTACTTC. The chain employs TRBV19 and TRBJ2-5; D perhaps matches TRBD2 (6 bases). V was cut by 6 bases and J by 7 bases, with 21 bases left in between. The germline gives CDR1 LNHDA, CDR2 SQIVND (reference sequence). The CDR3 is 15 residues long.

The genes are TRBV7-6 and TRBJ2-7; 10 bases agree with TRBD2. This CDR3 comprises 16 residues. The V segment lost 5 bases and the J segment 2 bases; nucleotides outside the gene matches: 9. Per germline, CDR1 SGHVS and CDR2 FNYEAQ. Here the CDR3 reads CASSVGLADRTYEQYF. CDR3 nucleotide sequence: TGTGCCAGCAGCGTCGGACTAGCGGACAGGACCTACGAGCAGTACTTC.

For the CDR3, the DNA is TGCGCCAGCAGCTTGGGTTTCGGTAGCAATCAGCCCCAGCATTTT. Its translation: CASSLGFGSNQPQHF. The V and J genes are TRBV5-1 and TRBJ1-5; D is uncertain. The CDR3 is made up of 15 amino acids. V was clipped by 0 bases and J by 0 bases, with 7 bases between them. Germline CDR1 and CDR2: SGHRS and YFSETQ.

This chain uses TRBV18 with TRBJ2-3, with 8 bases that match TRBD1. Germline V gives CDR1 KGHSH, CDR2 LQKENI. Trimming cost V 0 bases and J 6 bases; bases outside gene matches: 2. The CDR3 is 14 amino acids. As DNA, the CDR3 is TGTGCCAGCTCACCACCCGGGGACAGGGATACGCAGTATTTT. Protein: CASSPPGDRDTQYF.

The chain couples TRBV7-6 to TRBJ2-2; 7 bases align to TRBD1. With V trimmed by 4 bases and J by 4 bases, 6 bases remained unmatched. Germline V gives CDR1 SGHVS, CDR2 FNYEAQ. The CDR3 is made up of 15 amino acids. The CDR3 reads CASSWGTAITGELFF. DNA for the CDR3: TGTGCCAGCAGCTGGGGGACAGCGATCACCGGGGAGCTGTTTTTT.

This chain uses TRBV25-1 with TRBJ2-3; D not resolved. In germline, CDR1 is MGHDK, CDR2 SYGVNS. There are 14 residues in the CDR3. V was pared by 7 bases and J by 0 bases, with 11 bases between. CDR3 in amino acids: CASTGGISTDTQYF. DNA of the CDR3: TGTGCCAGCACCGGCGGAATAAGCACAGATACGCAGTATTTT.

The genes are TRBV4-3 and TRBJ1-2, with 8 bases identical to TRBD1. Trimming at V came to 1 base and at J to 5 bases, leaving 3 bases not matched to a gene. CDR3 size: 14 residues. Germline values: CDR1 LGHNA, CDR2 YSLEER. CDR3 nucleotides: TGCGCCAGCAGCCAAGGCAGGGGGCTATATGGCTACACCTTC. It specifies CASSQGRGLYGYTF.

The CDR3 sequence is CASSLQPTGEAFF. The CDR3 DNA sequence: TGTGCCAGCTCACTCCAGCCGACAGGTGAAGCTTTCTTT. The chain uses TRBV18 and TRBJ1-1, with D maybe TRBD1 (6 bases). CDR1 and CDR2 from the germline V gene are KGHSH and LQKENI. The germline V and J ends were trimmed by 4 bases and 7 bases, with 13 bases remaining between them. This CDR3 region has 13 residues.

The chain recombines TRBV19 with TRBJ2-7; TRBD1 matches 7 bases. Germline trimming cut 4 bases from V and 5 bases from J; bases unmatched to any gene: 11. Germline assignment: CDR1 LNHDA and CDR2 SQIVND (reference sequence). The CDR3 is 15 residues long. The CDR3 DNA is TGTGCCAGTAGTACGTCAGGGGGACCCCGCCACGAGCAGTACTTC. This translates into CASSTSGGPRHEQYF. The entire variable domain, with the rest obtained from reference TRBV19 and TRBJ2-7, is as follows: DGGITQSPKYLFRKEGQNVTLSCEQNLNHDAMYWYRQDPGQGLRLIYYSQIVNDFQKGDIAEGYSVSREKKESFPLTVTSAQKNPTAFYLCASSTSGGPRHEQYFGPGTRLTVT.

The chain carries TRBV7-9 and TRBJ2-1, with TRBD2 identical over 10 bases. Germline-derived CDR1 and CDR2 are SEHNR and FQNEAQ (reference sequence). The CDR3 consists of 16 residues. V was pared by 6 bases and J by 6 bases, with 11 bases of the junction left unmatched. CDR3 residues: CASSPQAGGFVNEQFF. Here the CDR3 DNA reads TGTGCCAGCAGTCCCCAAGCGGGAGGGTTCGTCAATGAGCAGTTCTTC.